The 29 T cell receptor beta chains below were found in one sample sequenced in a study of T-cell reconstitution after alpha-beta-depleted transplantation in children. The authors prepared the TCRbeta library with unique molecular identifiers. Via MiXCR, TCRdb re-called the PCR reads, giving one row per CDR3 protein. The sample lists a few hundred thousand distinct CDR3 sequences; around a tenth were seen once. The sample was PBMCs from the stem cell graft donor, taken from the stem cell graft. The receptors shown here come from a human donor who donated a stem cell graft to a child with acute lymphoblastic leukemia.

The table lists this clonotype with a few counts. The chain couples TRBV28 to TRBJ2-7, with D possibly matching TRBD1 (5 bases). Germline CDR1 and CDR2: MDHEN and SYDVKM. Trimming took off 4 bases at V and 2 bases at J, with 12 bases between the two ends. This CDR3 is built from 14 residues. The DNA for the CDR3 is TGTGCCAGCAGTTCTTGGGGCGAAGCCTACGAGCAGTACTTC. Translating gives CASSSWGEAYEQYF.

In its sample, this clonotype was seen once. This sequence may be a read error, since a much larger clone differs from it by one base. The chain employs TRBV29-1 and TRBJ2-1, with D unresolved. The CDR3 has 13 amino acids. Germline V lookup: CDR1 SQVTM, CDR2 ANQGSEA. CDR3 bases: TGCAGCGTTGGTCACGTTACCTACAATGACCAGTTCTTC. It is translated as CSVGHVTYNDQFF.

Many counts were recorded for this clonotype. This rearrangement joins TRBV9 to TRBJ2-3; 9 bases are shared with TRBD1. Looked up from germline, CDR1 is SGDLS and CDR2 is YYNGEE. There are 17 residues in the CDR3. Unmatched junction bases numbered 10, after V lost 3 bases and J lost 2 bases. The CDR3 reads CASSGGGTGSPTDTQYF. DNA for the CDR3: TGTGCCAGCAGCGGTGGGGGGACAGGGAGCCCCACAGATACGCAGTATTTT.

The chain carries TRBV19 and TRBJ1-5; perhaps TRBD1 as D (6 bases). This CDR3 is 14 amino acids long. Trimming removed 0 bases at V and 5 bases at J, with 8 bases between. Germline V gives CDR1 LNHDA, CDR2 SQIVND (reference sequence). CDR3 nucleotide sequence: TGTGCCAGTAGTATAGAAGCAGGGGATCAGCCCCAGCATTTT. As protein: CASSIEAGDQPQHF.

This clonotype has just a few counts. The chain has TRBV5-1 and TRBJ2-7; TRBD1 agrees at 7 bases. This CDR3 contains 13 residues. The germline V gene has CDR1 SGHRS and CDR2 YFSETQ. V was clipped by 5 bases and J by 7 bases; unmatched bases: 9. In nucleotides, the CDR3 is TGCGCCAGCAGGACAGGGATTGGAGGAGAGCAGTACTTC. It codes for CASRTGIGGEQYF.

This clonotype was recorded at least ten times. The chain has TRBV7-9 and TRBJ2-7; TRBD1 agrees at 11 bases. This CDR3 has 16 amino acids. V lost 0 bases to trimming and J lost 3 bases; unmatched junction nucleotides: 4. CDR1 is SEHNR and CDR2 is FQNEAQ in the germline V gene (reference sequence). DNA of the CDR3: TGTGCCAGCAGCTTAGCGCCGGGACAGGGGGACTACGAGCAGTACTTC. It encodes CASSLAPGQGDYEQYF. The full variable domain, in which reference TRBV7-9 and TRBJ2-7 provide the parts outside the CDR3, is DTGVSQNPRHKITKRGQNVTFRCDPISEHNRLYWYRQTLGQGPEFLTYFQNEAQLEKSRLLSDRFSAERPKGSFSTLEIQRTEQGDSAMYLCASSLAPGQGDYEQYFGPGTRLTVT.

In its sample, this clonotype was seen a few times. An end of the junction does not agree with germline; a read error may underlie this. The chain links TRBV7-7 to TRBJ2-3; perhaps TRBD2 as D (5 bases). The CDR3 loop spans 15 amino acids. Germline V gives CDR1 SSHAT, CDR2 FNYEAQ (reference sequence). CDR3 protein: CASSLVWRAWGTQYF. The CDR3 nucleotides are TGTGCTAGCAGCTTAGTTTGGCGGGCCTGGGGTACGCAGTATTTT.

The rearrangement joins TRBV15 to TRBJ2-7; TRBD1 aligns across 7 bases. This CDR3 spans 13 amino acids. The trim removed 8 bases at V and 0 bases at J, leaving 4 bases unmatched. Germline loops: CDR1 LNHNV, CDR2 YYDKDF (reference sequence). This chain's CDR3 is CATSGTVSYEQYF. DNA of the CDR3: TGTGCCACCTCCGGGACAGTCTCCTACGAGCAGTACTTC.

In this sample, this clonotype turned up a few times. This rearrangement joins TRBV27 to TRBJ1-1, with a possible D match to TRBD1 (5 bases). Trimming cost V 0 bases and J 5 bases, with 16 bases left between them. Looked up from germline, CDR1 is MNHEY and CDR2 is SMNVEV (reference sequence). The CDR3 has 16 residues. The CDR3 protein is CASSLSLGDLGTEAFF. The CDR3 DNA reads TGTGCCAGCAGTTTATCGTTGGGGGATCTCGGGACTGAAGCTTTCTTT.

This clonotype was seen only a few times. The chain combines TRBV15 with TRBJ2-1; 9 bases are shared with TRBD2. The junction had 4 bases not matched to a gene; V was cut back by 1 base and J by 3 bases. Per germline, CDR1 LNHNV and CDR2 YYDKDF (reference sequence). CDR3 size: 16 residues. The DNA of the CDR3 is TGTGCCACCAGCAGAGGGGGGCGGGAGGGCTACAATGAGCAGTTCTTC. This gives the protein CATSRGGREGYNEQFF.

The chain recombines TRBV29-1 with TRBJ1-2; weak D call: TRBD1 (5 bases). The CDR3 consists of 13 residues. Germline CDR1 SQVTM, CDR2 ANQGSEA. The ends were cut back, 0 bases at V and 8 bases at J, with 13 bases in the middle. The CDR3 sequence: CSVEDYRGTGYTF. The CDR3, as DNA: TGCAGCGTTGAAGATTATCGCGGGACCGGCTACACCTTC. Based on the CDR3 plus reference TRBV29-1 and TRBJ1-2, the full variable domain is SAVISQKPSRDICQRGTSLTIQCQVDSQVTMMFWYRQQPGQSLTLIATANQGSEATYESGFVIDKFPISRPNLTFSTLTVSNMSPEDSSIYLCSVEDYRGTGYTFGSGTRLTVV.

This clonotype was seen only a few times. J is TRBJ2-5 and V is TRBV6-1; 7 bases are shared with TRBD1. This CDR3 spans 14 amino acids. Germline V gene sequence: CDR1 MNHNS, CDR2 SASEGT. V shed 5 bases and J 0 bases; nucleotides not matched to a gene: 3. The CDR3 loop reads CASSRGQDQETQYF. The DNA for the CDR3 is TGTGCCAGCAGTCGCGGACAGGACCAAGAGACCCAGTACTTC.

The table lists this clonotype with a few counts. The J gene is TRBJ2-2, the V gene TRBV5-1; D is unclear. The CDR3 has 14 residues. The germline CDR1 and CDR2 sequences are SGHRS and YFSETQ. The ends were cut back, 1 base at V and 7 bases at J, with 11 bases in the middle. In nucleotides, the CDR3 is TGCGCCAGCAGCTTGCTGGGTATTGACGGGGAGCTGTTTTTT. This sequence encodes CASSLLGIDGELFF.

Remarks on this clonotype: This sequence may be a read error, since a much larger clone differs from it by one base. The chain couples TRBV4-1 to TRBJ2-7; perhaps D is TRBD1 or TRBD2 (5 bases each). CDR1 and CDR2 (germline): MGHRA, YSYEKL. V was cut by 2 bases and J by 6 bases, with 11 bases left in between. The CDR3 has 13 residues. As DNA, the CDR3 is TGCGCCAGCAGCCAACTGGGGACGGCCGAGCAGTACTTC. It is translated as CASSQLGTAEQYF.

The CDR3, as DNA: TGTGCCAGCAGCTCCGGGACTAGCGGGTCCGAGCAGTACTTC. As protein: CASSSGTSGSEQYF. The chain links TRBV12-3 or TRBV12-4 to TRBJ2-7; 12 bases match TRBD2. V lost 6 bases and J lost 6; bases outside the gene matches: 6. This CDR3 comprises 14 residues.

This clonotype has more than one count but fewer than ten. The chain is built from TRBV12-3 or TRBV12-4 and TRBJ2-5; the D call may be TRBD1 or TRBD2 (5 bases each). Trimming shortened V by 4 bases and J by 5 bases, and 14 bases separated the two germline ends. The CDR3 loop spans 14 amino acids. The DNA for the CDR3 is TGTGCCAGCAGTTGGACGGGGACCAGGGAGACCCAGTACTTC. Amino acid sequence: CASSWTGTRETQYF.

This clonotype was seen at least ten times. This sequence joins TRBV12-3 or TRBV12-4 and TRBJ2-3, with D possibly being TRBD1 (5 bases). V lost 5 bases to trimming and J lost 3 bases, with 12 bases between them. This CDR3 region has 14 residues. The CDR3 nucleotides are TGTGCCAGCAGTCTTTCGGCAGGGACAGATACGCAGTATTTT. This translates into CASSLSAGTDTQYF.

The table lists this clonotype with a few counts. The chain has TRBV6-1 and TRBJ1-2; D is possibly TRBD1 (5 bases). Germline CDR1 and CDR2: MNHNS and SASEGT. Between the trimmed V and J ends, which lost 0 bases and 2 bases, there was a span of 10 bases. There are 15 residues in the CDR3. The CDR3 DNA sequence: TGTGCCAGCAGTGAAGCCGCGACAGTAAACTATGGCTACACCTTC. Its protein is CASSEAATVNYGYTF.

This clonotype has a count of ten or more. The chain is built from TRBV28 and TRBJ2-7, with D uncertain. Trimming stripped 6 bases from V and 3 bases from J, with 6 bases between. This CDR3 has 11 amino acids. CDR1 and CDR2 from the germline V gene are MDHEN and SYDVKM. This CDR3 reads CASRNFYEQYF. CDR3 in DNA: TGTGCCAGCAGGAACTTCTACGAGCAGTACTTC.

The chain couples TRBV28 to TRBJ2-3; TRBD2 matches at 7 bases. The CDR3 spans 14 residues. V was pared by 7 bases and J by 2 bases, with 6 bases of the junction left unmatched. Germline loops: CDR1 MDHEN, CDR2 SYDVKM. Here the CDR3 reads CASTSGGDTDTQYF. The CDR3 DNA reads as TGTGCCAGCACTTCGGGAGGAGACACAGATACGCAGTATTTT. Using reference TRBV28 and TRBJ2-3 for the parts outside the CDR3, the full variable domain is DVKVTQSSRYLVKRTGEKVFLECVQDMDHENMFWYRQDPGLGLRLIYFSYDVKMKEKGDIPEGYSVSREKKERFSLILESASTNQTSMYLCASTSGGDTDTQYFGPGTRLTVL.

This clonotype has just a few counts. The J gene is TRBJ2-2, the V gene TRBV12-3 or TRBV12-4; a weak D match, TRBD2 (6 bases). There are 15 residues in the CDR3. Between the trimmed V and J ends, which lost 2 bases and 2 bases, there was a span of 9 bases. CDR3 nucleotides: TGTGCCAGCAGTTTAACGGGAGTTAACACCGGGGAGCTGTTTTTT. This encodes CASSLTGVNTGELFF.

This clonotype was seen at least ten times. One end of the junction is discordant with germline, which a read error may explain. This chain connects TRBV5-1 to TRBJ2-7; D uncertain. Germline lookup yields CDR1 SGHRS and CDR2 YFSETQ. This CDR3 comprises 11 residues. CDR3 sequence reads: CASSLAYEQYF. CDR3 DNA: TGTGCCAGCAGCTTAGCCTACGAGCAGTACTTC.

V is TRBV6-6 and J is TRBJ2-1, with unresolved D. The CDR3 is 13 amino acids. Germline V gene data show CDR1 as MNHNY and CDR2 as SVGAGI (reference sequence). V dropped 4 bases and J dropped 4 bases, with 8 bases sitting between them. The CDR3 sequence is CASSLEKYNEQFF. The CDR3 DNA reads as TGTGCCAGCAGTTTAGAGAAATACAATGAGCAGTTCTTC.

The V call is TRBV27, the J call TRBJ1-1; 7 bases fit TRBD1. The germline V gene has CDR1 MNHEY and CDR2 SMNVEV (reference sequence). Trimming at V came to 8 bases and at J to 0 bases, leaving 6 bases not matched to a gene. The CDR3 is 14 amino acids. This CDR3 reads CASAYRGMNTEAFF. CDR3 sequence (DNA): TGTGCCAGCGCATACAGGGGAATGAACACTGAAGCTTTCTTT.

This rearrangement joins TRBV6-2 or TRBV6-3 to TRBJ1-5; TRBD1 matches 9 bases. CDR3 size: 20 residues. V lost 2 bases and J lost 0; bases outside the gene matches: 14. Germline loops: CDR1 MNHEY, CDR2 SVGEGT. The CDR3 coding sequence is TGTGCCAGCAGTTACCCCCAGGGAACAGGGGGCATGAGTAGCAATCAGCCCCAGCATTTT. It encodes CASSYPQGTGGMSSNQPQHF.

This clonotype has ten or more counts. V gene TRBV15 combines with J gene TRBJ2-3, with D unresolved. CDR3 length equals 14 residues. V dropped 0 bases and J dropped 1 base, with 5 bases sitting between them. Germline V gene sequence: CDR1 LNHNV, CDR2 YYDKDF (reference sequence). This CDR3 is CATSREGRTDTQYF. The CDR3 DNA reads as TGTGCCACCAGCAGAGAGGGCCGCACAGATACGCAGTATTTT.

This clonotype was detected a few times. The chain is built from TRBV5-1 and TRBJ2-5; 7 nucleotides align to TRBD1. The CDR3 has 13 residues. Trimming removed 3 bases from V and 5 bases from J; junction bases left unmatched: 4. The germline CDR1 and CDR2 sequences are SGHRS and YFSETQ. Here the CDR3 DNA reads TGCGCCAGCAGCTCGGACAGGACGGAGACCCAGTACTTC. Translation gives CASSSDRTETQYF.

The chain employs TRBV20-1 and TRBJ1-1, with TRBD1 matching 9 bases. The CDR3 is made up of 14 amino acids. Germline CDR1 reads DFQATT; CDR2 reads SNEGSKA (reference sequence). V lost 4 bases, J lost 0 bases, and 3 bases stayed unmatched. Written as DNA, the CDR3 is TGCAGTGCTACAGGGGACAGGGTGAACACTGAAGCTTTCTTT. It translates to CSATGDRVNTEAFF.

This chain uses TRBV6-5 with TRBJ2-7, with no clear D. The CDR3 runs 15 residues. CDR1 and CDR2 (germline): MNHEY, SVGAGI. The ends were cut back, 0 bases at V and 2 bases at J, with 11 bases in the middle. CDR3 amino acids: CASSYSGYRPYEQYF. The CDR3 nucleotides are TGTGCCAGCAGTTACTCCGGCTACCGACCCTACGAGCAGTACTTC.